The 2 T cell receptor beta chains below all came from one sample that was sequenced in a study of esophageal squamous cell carcinoma under preoperative chemotherapy. Via MiXCR, TCRdb re-called the PCR reads, giving one row per CDR3 protein. The repertoire has 9,500 to 11,000 distinct CDR3 sequences, over 55% of them found once; the top ten carry less than 35%. Sample time point: after preoperative PTX-NDP chemotherapy. The specimen was obtained from a patient given preoperative chemotherapy. These receptors all stem from a human donor with esophageal squamous cell carcinoma. The donor label of this sample is uncertain.

This clonotype was observed a few times. The rearrangement uses TRBV7-9 and TRBJ2-1; unclear D gene. V lost 2 bases to trimming and J lost 0 bases, with 8 bases between them. The length of the CDR3 is 15 residues. Germline CDR1 is SEHNR and CDR2 is FQNEAQ (reference sequence). The CDR3 DNA is TGTGCCAGCAGCTTAATCGTCCCCTCCTACAATGAGCAGTTCTTC. This sequence encodes CASSLIVPSYNEQFF.

Remarks on this clonotype: A much more abundant neighbour one base away suggests this may be a read error. V is TRBV27 and J is TRBJ2-4; 8 nucleotides match TRBD2. Germline loops: CDR1 MNHEY, CDR2 SMNVEV (reference sequence). With V trimmed by 2 bases and J by 13 bases, 10 bases remained unmatched. This CDR3 contains 14 residues. The CDR3 DNA is TGTGCCAGCAGTTTACAAGGACTAGCCTATGAGCAGTACTTC. This encodes CASSLQGLAYEQYF.